This T cell receptor (beta chain) was sequenced in a study of tumor-infiltrating lymphocytes in primary liver carcinoma. Study outcomes and limitations: In tumor-adjacent and tumor-blood pairs, overlap was lower than in tumor region pairs. The study used bulk unsorted samples and so did not compare CD4+ and CD8+ repertoires.

Of note for this clonotype: Its matching antigen is unknown.

Researchers drew blood RNA from unsorted whole blood and extracted germline DNA as well. Priming with a constant-region primer yielded TCR beta cDNA from roughly 500 ng total RNA. Employing slightly modified ARM-PCR, three nested multiplex PCR rounds were run, and these gave rise to the TCR beta libraries. Amplification in the first two PCR rounds was performed using TRBV1-TRBV30 forward primers and a C-beta reverse primer for around 11 cycles each. TCRdb used MiXCR to reprocess the multiplex PCR reads, holding one entry per CDR3 protein. The sample contains 250,000 to 350,000 distinct CDR3 sequences, roughly 60% of which appear only once. Germline V CDR1 and CDR2: GTSNPN, SVGIG (reference sequence). V was clipped by 3 bases and J by 6 bases, with 14 bases between them. CDR3 length: 14 residues.

The chain employs TRBV30 and TRBJ1-4, with D possibly being TRBD1 (5 bases). This TCR came from a woman in her 30s with primary liver carcinoma and hepatitis B virus infection. Material for sequencing was peripheral blood. DNA for the CDR3: TGTGCCTGGAGCCTGAGAGCGGGGGATGAAAAACTGTTTTTT. This gives the protein CAWSLRAGDEKLFF.